The sequence of this TCR beta chain was determined in a study of blood T cell repertoires in COVID-19. Whole-study context: COVID-19 samples collected from the United States, Italy and Spain covered acute and convalescent phases. PBMCs, B-cell-depleted T cells, or T cells were the source of the cDNA or gDNA that made up the material.

TCRdb keeps only in-frame clones here, not all; method: immunoSEQ multiplex PCR. Altogether approximately 50,000 clones are present, 91% being singletons, with the ten largest covering about 6%. CDR1 is SQVTM and CDR2 is ANQGSEA in the germline V gene. Trimming took 7 bases from V and 0 from J, leaving 19 bases between them. The CDR3 covers 16 residues. This clonotype was sampled from a man aged 45 to 65 with active COVID-19. The V gene is TRBV29-1, the J gene TRBJ2-1, with a weak D call TRBD2 (6 bases). The sequenced sample was peripheral blood. DNA for the CDR3: TGCAGCGCCAGGGTGGCGTCCGGGGGCTCCTACAATGAGCAGTTCTTC. Translation: CSARVASGGSYNEQFF.